Listed here are 18 T cell receptor beta chains from one sample, sequenced in a study of cytomegalovirus exposure and HLA in healthy donors. Generated by immunoSEQ multiplex PCR, the TCRdb table keeps only in-frame clones and is missing some. Altogether 110,000 or so clones are present, 88% being singletons, with the ten largest covering less than 2%. Input material: PBMCs. The receptors originated from a man aged 18 to 29 in good health and CMV-seronegative.

The chain recombines TRBV7-2 with TRBJ1-5, with TRBD1 as a possible D gene (6 bases). The CDR3 has 14 residues. Germline V gives CDR1 SGHTA, CDR2 FQGNSA. The V end was cut by 1 base, the J end by 5 bases, with 9 bases between. The CDR3 sequence is CASSLVKGDQPQHF. CDR3 in DNA: TGTGCCAGCAGCTTAGTGAAGGGGGATCAGCCCCAGCATTTT.

The chain carries TRBV27 and TRBJ2-7, with 14 positions matching TRBD2. Germline V CDR1 and CDR2: MNHEY, SMNVEV (reference sequence). V trimming: 3 bases; J trimming: 4 bases; junction bases outside the gene matches: 5. The CDR3 has 16 residues. The CDR3 bases are TGTGCCAGCAGTTTCTCGGGACTAGCGGGAGAGTACGAGCAGTACTTC. Its translation is CASSFSGLAGEYEQYF.

The chain uses TRBV7-2 and TRBJ2-7, with a weak D call TRBD2 (5 bases). Germline values: CDR1 SGHTA, CDR2 FQGNSA. The length of the CDR3 is 14 residues. Between the trimmed V and J ends, which lost 4 bases and 3 bases, there was a span of 13 bases. The CDR3 loop is CASSSGRGNYEQYF. The CDR3 bases are TGTGCCAGCAGCTCTGGGAGAGGTAACTACGAGCAGTACTTC. The full variable domain, in which reference TRBV7-2 and TRBJ2-7 provide the parts outside the CDR3, is GAGVSQSPSNKVTEKGKDVELRCDPISGHTALYWYRQSLGQGLEFLIYFQGNSAPDKSGLPSDRFSAERTGGSVSTLTIQRTQQEDSAVYLCASSSGRGNYEQYFGPGTRLTVT.

The J gene is TRBJ1-1, the V gene TRBV28, with D unclear. Germline CDR1 is MDHEN and CDR2 is SYDVKM. The CDR3 extends over 13 amino acids. With 1 base removed from V and 5 bases from J, the gap between germline ends came to 8 bases. The CDR3 loop is CASSLSVETEAFF. The CDR3 nucleotides are TGTGCCAGCAGTTTATCGGTAGAGACTGAAGCTTTCTTT.

This chain joins TRBV14 and TRBJ1-1; D possibly corresponds to TRBD1 (5 bases). Trimming stripped 2 bases from V and 4 bases from J, with 11 bases between. The CDR3 extends over 14 amino acids. Germline V gene lookup returns CDR1 SGHDN and CDR2 FVKESK. The CDR3: CASSQRRGGTEAFF. The CDR3 DNA is TGTGCCAGCAGCCAAAGAAGGGGTGGCACTGAAGCTTTCTTT.

The chain combines TRBV10-1 with TRBJ1-1, with a tentative D call TRBD1 (6 bases). Per the germline V gene, CDR1 is WNHNN and CDR2 is SYGVQD (reference sequence). This CDR3 comprises 13 residues. Trimming removed 4 bases at V and 5 bases at J, with 11 bases between. The CDR3 DNA sequence: TGCGCCAGCAGTGTTCAGGGGAAGACTGAAGCTTTCTTT. It yields the protein CASSVQGKTEAFF.

The table lists this clone with a count of one. The CDR3 DNA sequence: TGCGCCAGCAGCCAAGTAGACCTACAGTCTGGAAACACCATATATTTT. Its protein product is CASSQVDLQSGNTIYF. The gene calls are TRBV4-1 and TRBJ1-3, with D unclear. In germline, CDR1 is MGHRA, CDR2 YSYEKL. The CDR3 consists of 16 residues. V was pared by 1 base and J by 1 base, with 11 bases between.

J is TRBJ1-2 and V is TRBV27; 7 positions match TRBD1. Germline loops: CDR1 MNHEY, CDR2 SMNVEV (reference sequence). Trimming removed 6 bases from V and 8 bases from J; junction bases left unmatched: 18. CDR3 length equals 16 residues. CDR3 amino acids: CASSPSGKRTGGGYTF. Here the CDR3 DNA reads TGTGCCAGCAGCCCAAGCGGAAAACGGACAGGAGGAGGCTACACCTTC.

This chain connects TRBV4-1 to TRBJ2-7; 8 bases fit TRBD2. Germline V gene lookup returns CDR1 MGHRA and CDR2 YSYEKL. V dropped 1 base and J dropped 3; count of bases not matched to a gene: 2. The CDR3 has 14 residues. CDR3 protein: CASSQVAGGYEQYF. The CDR3 DNA is TGCGCCAGCAGCCAAGTTGCGGGAGGCTACGAGCAGTACTTC.

The chain recombines TRBV19 with TRBJ2-1, with D hard to call. CDR3 length equals 14 residues. Germline V gives CDR1 LNHDA, CDR2 SQIVND (reference sequence). Between the trimmed V and J ends, which lost 0 bases and 5 bases, there was a span of 8 bases. In nucleotides, the CDR3 is TGTGCCAGTAGTATAGATACTGACAACAATGAGCAGTTCTTC. It codes for CASSIDTDNNEQFF.

The V call is TRBV11-2, the J call TRBJ2-1; D is unresolved. V shed 1 base and J shed 7 bases, with 2 bases lying between them. CDR3 length: 11 residues. Germline V lookup: CDR1 SGHAT, CDR2 FQNNGV. The CDR3 sequence is CASSLANEQFF. The CDR3 coding sequence is TGTGCCAGCAGCTTAGCGAATGAGCAGTTCTTC.

V and J are TRBV25-1 and TRBJ2-3; 10 bases are a match to TRBD2. The CDR3 extends over 16 amino acids. With V trimmed by 8 bases and J by 2 bases, 10 bases remained unmatched. Germline CDR1 and CDR2: MGHDK and SYGVNS. As DNA, the CDR3 is TGTGCCAGCCCCCCGACTAGCGGGTTATTCACAGATACGCAGTATTTT. Translating it yields CASPPTSGLFTDTQYF.

The chain combines TRBV6-1 with TRBJ1-2; 10 bases match TRBD1. V shed 7 bases, J shed 4 bases, and the junction held 9 bases outside the gene matches. Looked up from germline, CDR1 is MNHNS and CDR2 is SASEGT. This CDR3 region has 15 residues. The CDR3 loop reads CASKTGTGVIYGYTF. CDR3 DNA: TGTGCCAGCAAAACCGGGACAGGGGTAATCTATGGCTACACCTTC.

The rearrangement uses TRBV5-3 and TRBJ1-2, with D perhaps TRBD1 (6 bases). TRBV5-3 is sorted into the ORF group, with uncertain function. This CDR3 has 19 amino acids. V lost 4 bases and J 2 bases, leaving 27 bases between the germline ends. CDR3 DNA: TGTGCCAGAAGCGCTTTCCAGGGGCACTTGCCTGGGAAAAACTATGGCTACACCTTC. Its protein is CARSAFQGHLPGKNYGYTF.

The rearrangement uses TRBV9 and TRBJ2-3, with 8 bases matching TRBD2. Germline values: CDR1 SGDLS, CDR2 YYNGEE. The CDR3 sequence is 16 residues long. V lost 1 base, J lost 2 bases, and 6 bases stayed unmatched. CDR3 sequence reads: CASSVSPAGVTDTQYF. Written as DNA, the CDR3 is TGTGCCAGCAGCGTAAGTCCAGCGGGGGTCACAGATACGCAGTATTTT.

The table lists this clone with a few counts. V is TRBV6-6 and J is TRBJ2-5; maybe TRBD2 (6 bases). Germline CDR1 and CDR2: MNHNY and SVGAGI (reference sequence). Trimming took off 6 bases at V and 4 bases at J, with 18 bases between the two ends. The CDR3 consists of 15 residues. CDR3: CASSISGSGGETQYF. The CDR3, as DNA: TGTGCCAGCAGCATCTCGGGTTCCGGGGGAGAGACCCAGTACTTC.

The chain couples TRBV2 to TRBJ2-4; 7 bases match TRBD2. Germline V gives CDR1 SNHLY, CDR2 FYNNEI. This CDR3 has 16 residues. J gave up 1 base and V 2 bases, and 5 bases lay outside the gene matches. Here the CDR3 reads CASSELSGRAKNIQYF. In nucleotides, the CDR3 is TGTGCCAGCAGTGAACTTTCCGGGAGGGCCAAAAACATTCAGTACTTC. Filled out from reference TRBV2 and TRBJ2-4, the complete variable domain reads EPEVTQTPSHQVTQMGQEVILRCVPISNHLYFYWYRQILGQKVEFLVSFYNNEISEKSEIFDDQFSVERPDGSNFTLKIRSTKLEDSAMYFCASSELSGRAKNIQYFGAGTRLSVL.

This clone came up a few times. V and J are TRBV5-1 and TRBJ1-5; possible D gene TRBD1, 6 bases. The CDR3 is 15 residues long. V shed 4 bases and J shed 4 bases, with 15 bases lying between them. Germline CDR1 and CDR2: SGHRS and YFSETQ. The CDR3 DNA sequence: TGCGCCAGCAGCCTCACCCTAGGGGGAAATCAGCCCCAGCATTTT. This sequence encodes CASSLTLGGNQPQHF.